The TCR beta chain under discussion was sequenced for a study of human T cells and chemical hapten exposure (dated by TCRdb to the early 2020s). About the full investigation: For sensitization, 2% DPC in acetone was applied to a roughly 2 cm by roughly 2 cm area of upper inner arm skin. Throughout the study period of 20 to 25 weeks, patients also received therapeutic DPC doses to the scalp every week. Patch testing on the upper back used Finn chambers containing 0.01% DPC, with scoring done after 6 days according to International Contact Dermatitis Research Group standards. The patient cohort, mostly female, included alopecia areata with under or over 50% scalp involvement, alopecia totalis and alopecia universalis. Libraries were combined into a pool for sequencing, and differences in TCR yield between samples came mainly from small differences in library volumes within the pool. This study followed changes in the peripheral blood TCR repertoire in vivo during primary and secondary sensitization of alopecia patients to the hapten diphenylcyclopropenone (DPC). Blood samples were taken from patients before sensitization (week 0) and at 2, 6 and about 24 weeks after DPC sensitization. For TCR sequencing, blood came from 25 to 35 alopecia patients at anywhere from one to four time points (pre-sensitization, 2, 6 and 24 weeks).

Broad study findings and their caveats: Alopecia, a presumed autoimmune disease, was present in all patients, so the immune response of the patients might differ from that of healthy individuals. The number of TCRs above 1 in 1000 frequency did not change with DPC sensitization; there was no evidence of global repertoire structure alterations. Repeated subsampling changed both the strength of the expansion versus patch-test correlation and the threshold at which that correlation became significant. Compared with pre-sensitization or healthy control sets, expanded TCRs formed significantly more large CDR3 similarity clusters, which is consistent with antigen-driven responses. The number of PT1 expanded TCRs positively correlated with patch test score, significant at thresholds 8, 16 and 32 but not 4.

Libraries were made using RACE. Sequencing took place on a NextSeq 500. During library preparation, unique molecular identifiers were attached to individual cDNA molecules so that TCRs could be counted quantitatively and reproducibly. For every blood RNA sample, sequencing covered both the TCR alpha and TCR beta chains. Per the authors' processing: Samples had a median of about 96,000 TCRs, with a range from 23,224 to 690,600. V, J and CDR3 annotation of the TCR reads was performed with the Decombinator software suite. Every sample was subsampled to the same number of TCRs (28,000) for the PS versus PT1 abundance plots. TCRs were defined as expanded if absent before sensitization and observed at least eight times at the 2-week time point. The raw public data were reprocessed by TCRdb itself: fastp quality trimming at Q25, MiXCR clonotype calling, in-frame beta chains only. Each record represents a unique CDR3 protein, reported with the most common genes and DNA among its rows. Clone size and V and J calls follow TCRdb, not the original study. This sample has a few hundred thousand distinct CDR3 sequences in its table, and 5.5% of those were observed once. Of the sample, about 8.2% falls within the top ten clones.

Concerning this clonotype: This receptor's antigen is unknown. No per-base quality is available; no much larger clone lies one base away.

The sample's time point, from its label and the paper: pre-sensitization, week 0. This specimen's treatment or condition label, per the study, means: therapeutic diphenylcyclopropenone sensitization with weekly scalp DPC. At each patch-test visit, blood was drawn before the patch test was applied. Patients were eligible if aged 18 to 70, diagnosed with alopecia and judged suitable for DPC therapy, and pregnant patients were excluded. Total RNA was extracted from unfractionated whole blood collected in Tempus Blood RNA tubes. Its CDR3 holds 16 amino acids, cysteine through phenylalanine. Only CDR3 DNA remains: 48 bases, in frame from the first base. V is shortened by 0 bases, J by 2 bases, and the region joining them spans 14 bases. In the germline V gene, CDR1 corresponds to SGDLS and CDR2 to YYNGEE.

The material was whole blood, obtained in connection with sensitization to the hapten diphenylcyclopropenone (DPC). This TCR derives from a woman younger than 30 with alopecia areata. Some clones in this sample may be carry-over from other donors' samples. The chain joins TRBV9 to TRBJ2-5, with the D segment possibly TRBD1 or TRBD2, each aligning over 6 bases. The sequence in DNA is TGTGCCAGCAGCGTAGGCACGGGGGCGCAACAAGAGACCCAGTACTTC. This translates into CASSVGTGAQQETQYF.